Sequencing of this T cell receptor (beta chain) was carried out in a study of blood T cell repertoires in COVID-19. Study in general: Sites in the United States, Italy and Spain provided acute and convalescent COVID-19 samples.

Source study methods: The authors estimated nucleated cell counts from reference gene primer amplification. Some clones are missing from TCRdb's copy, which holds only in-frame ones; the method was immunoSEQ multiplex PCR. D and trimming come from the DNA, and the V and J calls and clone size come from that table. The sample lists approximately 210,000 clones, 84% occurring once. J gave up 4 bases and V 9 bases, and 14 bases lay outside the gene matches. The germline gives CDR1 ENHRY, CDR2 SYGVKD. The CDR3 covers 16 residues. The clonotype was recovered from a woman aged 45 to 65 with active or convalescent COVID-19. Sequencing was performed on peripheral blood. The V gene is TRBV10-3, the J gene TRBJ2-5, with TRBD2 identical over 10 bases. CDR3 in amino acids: CAIPDLLAGVGETQYF. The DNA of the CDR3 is TGTGCCATTCCGGACCTCCTAGCGGGGGTAGGAGAGACCCAGTACTTC.